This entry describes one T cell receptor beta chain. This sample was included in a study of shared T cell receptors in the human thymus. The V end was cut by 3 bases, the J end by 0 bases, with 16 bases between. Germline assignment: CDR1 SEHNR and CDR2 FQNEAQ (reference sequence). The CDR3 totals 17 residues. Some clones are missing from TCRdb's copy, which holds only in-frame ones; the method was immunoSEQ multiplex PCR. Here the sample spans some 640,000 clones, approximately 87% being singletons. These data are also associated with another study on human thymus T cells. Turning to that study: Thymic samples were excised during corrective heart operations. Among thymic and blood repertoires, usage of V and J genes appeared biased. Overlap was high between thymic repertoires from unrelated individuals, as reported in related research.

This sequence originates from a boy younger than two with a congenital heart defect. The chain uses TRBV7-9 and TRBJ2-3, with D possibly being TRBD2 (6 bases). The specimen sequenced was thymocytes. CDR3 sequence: CASSFLEDSGSTDTQYF. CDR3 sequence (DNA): TGTGCCAGCAGCTTCCTTGAGGATAGCGGTAGCACAGATACGCAGTATTTT.